Presented here are 17 T cell receptor beta chains from one specimen sequenced in a study of OX40 agonist ivuxolimab in advanced cancers. Method: immunoSEQ multiplex PCR; TCRdb's copy keeps in-frame clones and lacks some. The sample has roughly 110,000 clones, less than 95% seen once. The material was CD4+ or CD8+ T cells sorted from blood, obtained in a trial of the OX40 agonist ivuxolimab. All receptors derive from an adult with an advanced solid tumor such as melanoma, head and neck, liver or kidney cancer.

The rearrangement joins TRBV5-3 to TRBJ1-2; D is ambiguous. TRBV5-3 is known as an ORF, though its function is uncertain. The CDR3 extends over 14 amino acids. Trimming took 0 bases from V and 2 from J, leaving 8 bases between them. CDR3 sequence: CARSLGPANYGYTF. The CDR3 nucleotides read TGTGCCAGAAGCTTGGGACCCGCAAACTATGGCTACACCTTC.

The chain is built from TRBV19 and TRBJ2-7; 11 bases map to TRBD2. This CDR3 is built from 16 residues. V shed 0 bases and J 5 bases; nucleotides not matched to a gene: 6. CDR1 and CDR2 (germline): LNHDA, SQIVND (reference sequence). CDR3 in DNA: TGTGCCAGTAGTATAGATCGGGGGACTAGCGGTAACGAGCAGTACTTC. This gives the protein CASSIDRGTSGNEQYF.

The chain combines TRBV19 with TRBJ2-2, with a possible D match to TRBD1 (7 bases). V was pared by 6 bases and J by 8 bases, with 16 bases between. This CDR3 comprises 14 residues. Germline CDR1 is LNHDA and CDR2 is SQIVND (reference sequence). CDR3: CASRGQVGGGELFF. The CDR3 DNA follows: TGTGCCAGTAGAGGACAGGTCGGGGGAGGGGAGCTGTTTTTT. Full variable domain (remainder filled in from reference TRBV19 and TRBJ2-2): DGGITQSPKYLFRKEGQNVTLSCEQNLNHDAMYWYRQDPGQGLRLIYYSQIVNDFQKGDIAEGYSVSREKKESFPLTVTSAQKNPTAFYLCASRGQVGGGELFFGEGSRLTVL.

The chain has TRBV5-1 and TRBJ1-1, with D possibly matching TRBD1 (5 bases). The CDR3 is made up of 15 amino acids. V lost 4 bases and J lost 4, with 17 bases in between. Per germline, CDR1 SGHRS and CDR2 YFSETQ. This CDR3 reads CASSLGDSVGTEAFF. The DNA of the CDR3 is TGCGCCAGCAGCCTGGGGGACTCCGTGGGCACTGAAGCTTTCTTT.

The DNA for the CDR3 is TGTGCCAGCAGCTTAGACAGGAATCAGCCCCAGCATTTT. It specifies CASSLDRNQPQHF. The chain joins TRBV7-2 to TRBJ1-5, with D tentatively TRBD1 (5 bases). The germline gives CDR1 SGHTA, CDR2 FQGNSA. Trimming took 1 base from V and 4 from J, leaving 5 bases between them. CDR3 length: 13 residues.

V is TRBV27 and J is TRBJ2-3; D possibly corresponds to TRBD2 (5 bases). The CDR3 totals 15 residues. Germline lookup yields CDR1 MNHEY and CDR2 SMNVEV (reference sequence). The V end lost 8 bases, the J end lost 0 bases, and 15 bases lay between the germline ends. CDR3 coding DNA: TGTGCCAGCTCCCCTCGGGGAGCCAGCACAGATACGCAGTATTTT. Amino acid sequence: CASSPRGASTDTQYF.

This chain uses TRBV19 with TRBJ1-1; 8 bases align to TRBD1. The CDR3 runs to 15 residues. CDR1 and CDR2 from the germline V gene are LNHDA and SQIVND (reference sequence). Germline trimming cut 7 bases from V and 4 bases from J; bases unmatched to any gene: 11. The CDR3 DNA sequence: TGTGCCAGTAACTCGGACAGGGATCGTTCCACTGAAGCTTTCTTT. Translating it yields CASNSDRDRSTEAFF.

A few counts support this clone. This chain connects TRBV7-2 to TRBJ2-7, with a weak D call TRBD2 (6 bases). Germline V lookup: CDR1 SGHTA, CDR2 FQGNSA. CDR3 length: 15 amino acids. V was cut by 1 base and J by 5 bases, with 15 bases left in between. The CDR3 protein is CASSLDAGYSDEQYF. CDR3 bases: TGTGCCAGCAGCTTAGACGCGGGGTATAGCGACGAGCAGTACTTC.

The DNA for the CDR3 is TGTGCCAGCAGCTTAGCGGTGGCTAGCGGGAGCTCCACAGATACGCAGTATTTT. Translation: CASSLAVASGSSTDTQYF. The chain uses TRBV7-2 and TRBJ2-3, with 10 bases matching TRBD2. Germline CDR1 is SGHTA and CDR2 is FQGNSA. V gave up 0 bases and J gave up 2 bases; unmatched junction bases: 8. This CDR3 has 18 residues.

The chain uses TRBV19 and TRBJ1-5, with 10 positions matching TRBD1. Germline V gene data show CDR1 as LNHDA and CDR2 as SQIVND (reference sequence). V gave up 4 bases and J gave up 5 bases; unmatched junction bases: 8. The CDR3 spans 16 residues. CDR3 sequence (DNA): TGTGCCAGTAGTAGCTTCGTGACAGGGGGCCATCAGCCCCAGCATTTT. It translates to CASSSFVTGGHQPQHF.

A few counts support this clone. The chain has TRBV6-5 and TRBJ2-7, with a possible D match to TRBD1 (6 bases). V was shortened by 2 bases and J by 7 bases, with 12 bases between the two germline ends. CDR1 is MNHEY, CDR2 SVGAGI, per germline. The CDR3 is made up of 13 amino acids. This chain's CDR3 is CASSYEGGWEQYF. The CDR3 DNA follows: TGTGCCAGCAGTTACGAAGGGGGTTGGGAGCAGTACTTC.

The chain joins TRBV10-3 to TRBJ2-7; 7 nucleotides line up with TRBD1. J lost 2 bases, V lost 6 bases, and 4 bases had no gene match. Germline values: CDR1 ENHRY, CDR2 SYGVKD. The CDR3 extends over 13 amino acids. CDR3 DNA sequence: TGTGCCATCAGCGACAGGGTTACCTACGAGCAGTACTTC. Amino acid sequence: CAISDRVTYEQYF.

The CDR3: CASRRQGHTDTQYF. The CDR3 nucleotides are TGTGCCAGCAGGAGACAGGGGCACACAGATACGCAGTATTTT. This chain joins TRBV6-5 and TRBJ2-3, with 8 bases lining up with TRBD1. This CDR3 spans 14 amino acids. V lost 6 bases, J lost 2 bases, and 4 bases stayed unmatched. Germline V gives CDR1 MNHEY, CDR2 SVGAGI.

The genes are TRBV20-1 and TRBJ1-2; TRBD1 aligns across 8 bases. Per the germline V gene, CDR1 is DFQATT and CDR2 is SNEGSKA (reference sequence). This CDR3 is built from 11 residues. The V and J ends lost 6 bases and 4 bases, in that order; junction bases with no gene match: 1. CDR3 bases: TGCAGTGCAGGGACAGGCTATGGCTACACCTTC. Translating gives CSAGTGYGYTF.

This chain links TRBV5-4 with TRBJ2-5; 11 bases agree with TRBD1. V trimming: 2 bases; J trimming: 2 bases; junction bases outside the gene matches: 14. Germline assignment: CDR1 SGHNT and CDR2 YYREEE (reference sequence). This CDR3 comprises 19 residues. The CDR3 protein is CASSLIGTGGVKGQETQYF. The CDR3 nucleotides are TGTGCCAGCAGCTTAATCGGGACAGGGGGAGTGAAGGGTCAAGAGACCCAGTACTTC.

V gene TRBV28 combines with J gene TRBJ1-1; D gene uncertain. Trimming stripped 7 bases from V and 0 bases from J, with 6 bases between. The germline CDR1 and CDR2 sequences are MDHEN and SYDVKM. There are 12 residues in the CDR3. CDR3 amino acids: CASNEVNTEAFF. The CDR3 DNA reads as TGTGCCAGCAATGAAGTGAACACTGAAGCTTTCTTT.

The rearrangement uses TRBV11-3 and TRBJ2-3; possibly TRBD1 for D (5 bases). CDR1 and CDR2 (germline): SGHNT, YENEEA. With 5 bases removed from V and 0 bases from J, the gap between germline ends came to 9 bases. This CDR3 region has 14 residues. The CDR3 coding sequence is TGTGCCAGCAGCCTGACAGTCAGCACAGATACGCAGTATTTT. Protein: CASSLTVSTDTQYF.